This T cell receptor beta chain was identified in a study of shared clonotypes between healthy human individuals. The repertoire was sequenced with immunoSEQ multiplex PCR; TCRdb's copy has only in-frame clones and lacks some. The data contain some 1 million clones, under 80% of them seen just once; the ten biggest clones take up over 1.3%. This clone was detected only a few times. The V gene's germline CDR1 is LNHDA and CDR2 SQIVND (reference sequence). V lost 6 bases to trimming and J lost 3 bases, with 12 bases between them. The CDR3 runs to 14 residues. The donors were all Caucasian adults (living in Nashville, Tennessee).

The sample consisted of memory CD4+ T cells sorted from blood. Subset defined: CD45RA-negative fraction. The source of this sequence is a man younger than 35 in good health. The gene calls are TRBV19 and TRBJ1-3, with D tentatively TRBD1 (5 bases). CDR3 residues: CASRAGTRGNTIYF. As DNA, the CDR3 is TGTGCCAGTAGGGCAGGGACTCGTGGAAACACCATATATTTT.